Listed below are T cell receptor beta chains from one sample, sequenced in a study of identical twins. MiXCR was run by TCRdb on the 5' RACE reads, yielding one entry per CDR3 protein. The sample holds some 560,000 distinct CDR3 sequences; nearly 10% are singletons and the top ten take more than 2.5%. The same data also went into a second study, on yellow fever vaccine responses in identical twins.

The sequencing input was PBMCs. The source of these receptors is a woman aged 18-29 years in good health. CDR3s include the opening cysteine and the closing phenylalanine or tryptophan. Each record gives: V gene, clone size, D gene, CDR3 length, J gene, CDR3 DNA, CDR3 protein. D genes are given only for firm matches. The size field is filled for only some rows; it gives once, few, many or a size class.

v_call: TRBV12-3/TRBV12-4
clone_size: many
d_call: -
cdr3_length: 12
j_call: TRBJ1-5
cdr3_nt: TGTGCCAGCAGTTTGTTTACTCAGCCCCAGCATTTT
cdr3_aa: CASSLFTQPQHF

v_call: TRBV18
clone_size: -
d_call: TRBD1
cdr3_length: 15
j_call: TRBJ2-7
cdr3_nt: TGTGCCAGTCGACCCGGGACAGGAATAACCTACGAGCAGTACTTC
cdr3_aa: CASRPGTGITYEQYF

v_call: TRBV5-1
clone_size: -
d_call: -
cdr3_length: 13
j_call: TRBJ1-2
cdr3_nt: TGCGCCAGCAGCTTGGGGGGCCGGGATGGCTACACCTTC
cdr3_aa: CASSLGGRDGYTF

v_call: TRBV12-3/TRBV12-4
clone_size: -
d_call: -
cdr3_length: 11
j_call: TRBJ2-5
cdr3_nt: TGTGCCAGTACCATCGGAGAGACCCAGTACTTC
cdr3_aa: CASTIGETQYF

v_call: TRBV12-3/TRBV12-4
clone_size: many
d_call: -
cdr3_length: 13
j_call: TRBJ2-7
cdr3_nt: TGTGCCAGCAGGGAGGGGAGCTCCTACGAGCAGTACTTC
cdr3_aa: CASREGSSYEQYF

v_call: TRBV5-1
clone_size: many
d_call: -
cdr3_length: 13
j_call: TRBJ2-5
cdr3_nt: TGCGCCAGCAGGGTAGGGGTAAAAGAGACCCAGTACTTC
cdr3_aa: CASRVGVKETQYF

v_call: TRBV24-1
clone_size: many
d_call: TRBD1
cdr3_length: 16
j_call: TRBJ2-2
cdr3_nt: TGTGCCACCAGTGATTTGGGACAGGGGGACACCGGGGAGCTGTTTTTT
cdr3_aa: CATSDLGQGDTGELFF

v_call: TRBV3-1
clone_size: few
d_call: TRBD2
cdr3_length: 15
j_call: TRBJ2-1
cdr3_nt: TGTGCCAGCAGCCAAGACCGACTAGCGGGGACCGAGCAGTTCTTC
cdr3_aa: CASSQDRLAGTEQFF

v_call: TRBV6-1
clone_size: -
d_call: TRBD2
cdr3_length: 15
j_call: TRBJ2-5
cdr3_nt: TGTGCCAGCAGTGGGGTGTTCGCGGGAGGAGAGACCCAGTACTTC
cdr3_aa: CASSGVFAGGETQYF

v_call: TRBV7-8
clone_size: many
d_call: -
cdr3_length: 15
j_call: TRBJ2-7
cdr3_nt: TGTGCCAGCAGCTTAGGTGGCAGGGCGCGTAGCGAGCAGTACTTC
cdr3_aa: CASSLGGRARSEQYF

v_call: TRBV3-1
clone_size: few
d_call: TRBD2
cdr3_length: 16
j_call: TRBJ2-3
cdr3_nt: TGTGCCAGCAGCCAAACTAGCGGGAAGTCCGTAGATACGCAGTATTTT
cdr3_aa: CASSQTSGKSVDTQYF

v_call: TRBV7-2
clone_size: many
d_call: -
cdr3_length: 15
j_call: TRBJ2-3
cdr3_nt: TGTGCCAGCACGGGCAGGGAAGGTATCTGGGATACGCAGTATTTT
cdr3_aa: CASTGREGIWDTQYF

v_call: TRBV3-1
clone_size: few
d_call: TRBD1
cdr3_length: 16
j_call: TRBJ1-5
cdr3_nt: TGTGCCAGCAGCCAAGGCAGGACAGGGAAAAATCAGCCCCAGCATTTT
cdr3_aa: CASSQGRTGKNQPQHF

v_call: TRBV25-1
clone_size: few
d_call: -
cdr3_length: 13
j_call: TRBJ2-7
cdr3_nt: TGTGCCAGCAGTGACCCAAGTCGGTACGAGCAGTACTTC
cdr3_aa: CASSDPSRYEQYF

v_call: TRBV29-1
clone_size: few
d_call: -
cdr3_length: 13
j_call: TRBJ2-3
cdr3_nt: TGCAGCGTTGAATGGCGGGGCACAGATACGCAGTATTTT
cdr3_aa: CSVEWRGTDTQYF

v_call: TRBV29-1
clone_size: few
d_call: -
cdr3_length: 14
j_call: TRBJ2-3
cdr3_nt: TGCAGCGTTGGGGGGGCAGGGAGCACAGATACGCAGTATTTT
cdr3_aa: CSVGGAGSTDTQYF

v_call: TRBV12-3/TRBV12-4
clone_size: many
d_call: TRBD1
cdr3_length: 14
j_call: TRBJ2-3
cdr3_nt: TGTGCCAGCAGTAGAGACAGGGCGGCAGATACGCAGTATTTT
cdr3_aa: CASSRDRAADTQYF

v_call: TRBV4-3
clone_size: many
d_call: -
cdr3_length: 14
j_call: TRBJ2-5
cdr3_nt: TGCGCCAGCAGCCAAGATTGGGGTGGAGAGACCCAGTACTTC
cdr3_aa: CASSQDWGGETQYF

v_call: TRBV29-1
clone_size: many
d_call: -
cdr3_length: 13
j_call: TRBJ2-7
cdr3_nt: TGCAGCGTTGAAGTTGCAGGGAGTGACGAGCAGTACTTC
cdr3_aa: CSVEVAGSDEQYF

v_call: TRBV28
clone_size: few
d_call: -
cdr3_length: 14
j_call: TRBJ2-2
cdr3_nt: TGTGCCATCCCGGTAGGGGAGGTCACCGGGGAGCTGTTTTTT
cdr3_aa: CAIPVGEVTGELFF

v_call: TRBV3-1
clone_size: many
d_call: -
cdr3_length: 14
j_call: TRBJ2-7
cdr3_nt: TGTGCCAGCAGCCAAGTCGCTAGCAGCTACGAGCAGTACTTC
cdr3_aa: CASSQVASSYEQYF

v_call: TRBV6-2/TRBV6-3
clone_size: few
d_call: -
cdr3_length: 14
j_call: TRBJ2-5
cdr3_nt: TGTGCCAGCAGTCTTACTAGGAGCCAAGAGACCCAGTACTTC
cdr3_aa: CASSLTRSQETQYF

v_call: TRBV11-1
clone_size: -
d_call: -
cdr3_length: 13
j_call: TRBJ1-3
cdr3_nt: TGTGCCAGCAGCTTTGGTTTGGAAAACACCATATATTTT
cdr3_aa: CASSFGLENTIYF